The rows below give T cell receptor beta chains drawn from one sample of a study of post-analysis software for immune sequencing data. MiXCR, run by TCRdb on the PCR reads, gives a single entry per CDR3 protein. The repertoire holds about 400,000 distinct CDR3 sequences, with less than 35% as singletons. The sequenced sample was blood. These receptors all come from a girl aged 5-17 years with multiple sclerosis. Each CDR3 is given with its conserved first and last residue. The D gene is left open where the match is weak. Only some rows state a clone size, as once, few, many or a class for expanded clones.

size: .
V: TRBV5-1
length: 15
D: .
J: TRBJ1-1
CDR3: CASSSKPTLNTEAFF
DNA: TGCGCCAGCAGCTCAAAACCGACACTGAACACTGAAGCTTTCTTT

size: .
V: TRBV7-2
length: 15
D: TRBD1
J: TRBJ1-2
CDR3: CASSLGGQGDGGYTF
DNA: TGTGCCAGCAGCTTAGGCGGACAGGGGGATGGTGGCTACACCTTC

size: few
V: TRBV3-1
length: 16
D: .
J: TRBJ2-1
CDR3: CASSRSGGGSYNEQFF
DNA: TGTGCCAGCAGCCGCTCGGGTGGGGGCTCCTACAATGAGCAGTTCTTC

size: once
V: TRBV6-5
length: 14
D: .
J: TRBJ2-1
CDR3: CASTKRGSYNEQFF
DNA: TGTGCCAGCACCAAGCGCGGGTCCTACAATGAGCAGTTCTTC

size: .
V: TRBV7-2
length: 18
D: TRBD1
J: TRBJ1-6
CDR3: CASSPDRGLRTRESPLHF
DNA: TGTGCCAGCAGCCCCGACAGGGGGCTTCGCACCCGAGAGTCACCCCTCCACTTT

size: few
V: TRBV7-9
length: 15
D: .
J: TRBJ2-1
CDR3: CASSLSGPTYNEQFF
DNA: TGTGCCAGTAGCTTAAGTGGGCCAACCTACAATGAGCAGTTCTTC

size: .
V: TRBV9
length: 14
D: .
J: TRBJ2-7
CDR3: CASSVSYGAYEQYF
DNA: TGTGCCAGCAGCGTGTCTTACGGAGCCTACGAGCAGTACTTC

size: .
V: TRBV7-9
length: 14
D: .
J: TRBJ2-5
CDR3: CASSYDRPQETQYF
DNA: TGTGCCAGCAGCTACGACAGACCCCAAGAGACCCAGTACTTC

size: .
V: TRBV27
length: 16
D: .
J: TRBJ2-1
CDR3: CASSLFVGLNINEQFF
DNA: TGTGCCAGCAGTTTATTTGTGGGCTTAAATATCAATGAGCAGTTCTTC

size: .
V: TRBV27
length: 11
D: .
J: TRBJ2-1
CDR3: CAGIPYNEQFF
DNA: TGTGCCGGGATACCCTACAATGAGCAGTTCTTC

size: .
V: TRBV12-3/TRBV12-4
length: 14
D: .
J: TRBJ1-1
CDR3: CASSFYPAGGEAFF
DNA: TGTGCCAGCAGTTTTTATCCGGCCGGGGGTGAAGCTTTCTTT

size: .
V: TRBV21-1
length: 15
D: .
J: TRBJ1-2
CDR3: CASSKVPGDDYGYTF
DNA: TGTGCCAGCAGCAAAGTTCCAGGGGATGACTATGGCTACACCTTC

size: .
V: TRBV7-2
length: 15
D: .
J: TRBJ1-2
CDR3: CASSPGGGANYGYTF
DNA: TGTGCCAGCAGCCCCGGTGGAGGGGCTAACTATGGCTACACCTTC

size: few
V: TRBV9
length: 16
D: TRBD1
J: TRBJ2-2
CDR3: CASSVGGRQGTGELFF
DNA: TGTGCCAGCAGCGTAGGTGGGAGACAGGGAACCGGGGAGCTGTTTTTT

size: .
V: TRBV29-1
length: 14
D: .
J: TRBJ2-3
CDR3: CSVNRASDTDAQYF
DNA: TGCAGCGTTAACAGGGCTTCGGACACAGATGCGCAGTATTTT

size: few
V: TRBV5-1
length: 15
D: TRBD1
J: TRBJ1-2
CDR3: CASSFEIQGNYGYTF
DNA: TGCGCCAGCAGCTTCGAAATACAGGGGAACTATGGCTACACCTTC

size: .
V: TRBV5-5
length: 17
D: .
J: TRBJ1-1
CDR3: CASSTSSRVGMNTEAFF
DNA: TGTGCCAGCAGCACAAGCTCCAGGGTAGGGATGAACACTGAAGCTTTCTTT

size: few
V: TRBV5-1
length: 17
D: .
J: TRBJ2-3
CDR3: CASSLAPGVGRTDTQYF
DNA: TGCGCCAGCAGCTTGGCCCCAGGGGTAGGACGAACAGATACGCAGTATTTT

size: .
V: TRBV5-1
length: 15
D: .
J: TRBJ2-3
CDR3: CASGLEVPSTDTQYF
DNA: TGCGCCAGCGGCTTGGAAGTACCTAGCACAGATACGCAGTATTTT

size: .
V: TRBV15
length: 15
D: .
J: TRBJ2-5
CDR3: CATSRGGQGGETQYF
DNA: TGTGCCACCAGCAGAGGAGGGCAGGGAGGAGAGACCCAGTACTTC

size: .
V: TRBV7-9
length: 17
D: TRBD2
J: TRBJ2-3
CDR3: CASSQKVGSGSTDTQYF
DNA: TGTGCCAGCAGCCAAAAAGTGGGTAGCGGGAGCACAGATACGCAGTATTTT

size: .
V: TRBV12-3/TRBV12-4
length: 15
D: TRBD1
J: TRBJ2-1
CDR3: CASSPTGSAYNEQFF
DNA: TGTGCCAGCAGTCCGACAGGGAGCGCCTACAATGAGCAGTTCTTC

size: .
V: TRBV12-3/TRBV12-4
length: 14
D: .
J: TRBJ2-1
CDR3: CASSFNSPGDEQFF
DNA: TGTGCCAGCAGTTTTAACTCCCCTGGGGATGAGCAGTTCTTC

size: .
V: TRBV6-2/TRBV6-3
length: 15
D: .
J: TRBJ2-6
CDR3: CASSRESSGANVLTF
DNA: TGTGCCAGCAGTCGCGAATCCTCTGGGGCCAACGTCCTGACTTTC

size: .
V: TRBV7-8
length: 15
D: TRBD1
J: TRBJ1-2
CDR3: CASSSSRQGRYGYTF
DNA: TGTGCCAGCAGCTCTTCCCGACAGGGCCGGTATGGCTACACCTTC

size: few
V: TRBV6-2/TRBV6-3
length: 17
D: TRBD1
J: TRBJ1-4
CDR3: CASSYGTALATNEKLFF
DNA: TGTGCCAGCAGTTACGGGACAGCCCTTGCAACTAATGAAAAACTGTTTTTT

size: .
V: TRBV4-1
length: 14
D: .
J: TRBJ2-5
CDR3: CASSQVAGQETQYF
DNA: TGCGCCAGCAGCCAAGTTGCGGGCCAAGAGACCCAGTACTTC

size: .
V: TRBV20-1
length: 15
D: .
J: TRBJ2-3
CDR3: CSARGVLARTDTQYF
DNA: TGCAGTGCTAGGGGGGTGTTGGCGCGCACAGATACGCAGTATTTT

size: .
V: TRBV4-3
length: 15
D: .
J: TRBJ1-1
CDR3: CASSQGGRVGTEAFF
DNA: TGCGCCAGCAGCCAAGGCGGCAGGGTGGGCACTGAAGCTTTCTTT

size: .
V: TRBV7-8
length: 12
D: .
J: TRBJ1-5
CDR3: CASSFSGGPQHF
DNA: TGTGCCAGCAGCTTCAGCGGGGGGCCCCAGCATTTT

size: .
V: TRBV7-8
length: 15
D: .
J: TRBJ2-3
CDR3: CASSSWAGSTDTQYF
DNA: TGTGCCAGCAGCTCATGGGCGGGGAGCACAGATACGCAGTATTTT

size: once
V: TRBV7-9
length: 16
D: .
J: TRBJ2-1
CDR3: CASSSPGVSSYNEQFF
DNA: TGTGCCAGCAGCTCCCCAGGGGTCAGCTCCTACAATGAGCAGTTCTTC

size: .
V: TRBV20-1
length: 13
D: TRBD1
J: TRBJ1-2
CDR3: CSAYGQGQRGYTF
DNA: TGCAGTGCTTACGGACAGGGACAAAGGGGCTACACCTTC

size: few
V: TRBV14
length: 15
D: .
J: TRBJ1-1
CDR3: CASSQDREGNTEAFF
DNA: TGTGCCAGCAGCCAAGACAGGGAGGGGAACACTGAAGCTTTCTTT

size: few
V: TRBV7-9
length: 14
D: TRBD1
J: TRBJ2-5
CDR3: CASSLTGGAETQYF
DNA: TGTGCCAGCAGCCTAACAGGGGGCGCGGAGACCCAGTACTTC

size: few
V: TRBV5-1
length: 16
D: TRBD2
J: TRBJ2-1
CDR3: CASSLAPRGGADEQFF
DNA: TGCGCCAGCAGCTTGGCTCCGCGCGGGGGGGCCGATGAGCAGTTCTTC

size: few
V: TRBV4-1
length: 15
D: .
J: TRBJ2-4
CDR3: CASSPSIGTPGIQYF
DNA: TGCGCCAGCAGCCCTTCAATCGGGACTCCGGGGATTCAGTACTTC

size: .
V: TRBV12-3/TRBV12-4
length: 12
D: TRBD1
J: TRBJ1-1
CDR3: CASSLVGTVTFF
DNA: TGTGCCAGCAGTTTAGTAGGGACAGTAACTTTCTTT

size: .
V: TRBV5-1
length: 15
D: .
J: TRBJ2-2
CDR3: CASSFSYPNTGELFF
DNA: TGCGCCAGCAGCTTTTCTTATCCAAACACCGGGGAGCTGTTTTTT

size: few
V: TRBV29-1
length: 15
D: TRBD1
J: TRBJ2-5
CDR3: CSVCDRGGLMETQYF
DNA: TGCAGCGTCTGCGACAGGGGTGGTTTAATGGAGACCCAGTACTTC

size: .
V: TRBV7-6
length: 16
D: TRBD1
J: TRBJ2-1
CDR3: CASSLGRQGARNEQFF
DNA: TGTGCCAGCAGCTTAGGGCGACAGGGGGCTAGGAATGAGCAGTTCTTC

size: few
V: TRBV2
length: 15
D: TRBD1
J: TRBJ2-1
CDR3: CASSDLGQGYNEQFF
DNA: TGTGCCAGCAGTGACTTGGGACAGGGGTACAATGAGCAGTTCTTC

size: few
V: TRBV20-1
length: 13
D: .
J: TRBJ1-6
CDR3: CSASTGFNSPLHF
DNA: TGCAGTGCTAGTACAGGTTTTAATTCACCCCTCCACTTT

size: .
V: TRBV5-6
length: 13
D: .
J: TRBJ1-5
CDR3: CASSGPKDQPQHF
DNA: TGTGCCAGCAGCGGCCCGAAGGATCAGCCCCAGCATTTT

size: .
V: TRBV12-3/TRBV12-4
length: 15
D: TRBD1
J: TRBJ1-1
CDR3: CASSLKTGGITEAFF
DNA: TGTGCCAGCAGTCTCAAGACAGGGGGCATCACTGAAGCTTTCTTT

size: .
V: TRBV7-8
length: 17
D: .
J: TRBJ2-2
CDR3: CASSPREGAGNTGELFF
DNA: TGTGCCAGCAGCCCCCGGGAGGGGGCGGGGAACACCGGGGAGCTGTTTTTT

size: many
V: TRBV5-6
length: 15
D: .
J: TRBJ1-2
CDR3: CASSLARLRNYGYTF
DNA: TGTGCCAGCAGCTTGGCTCGACTGAGGAACTATGGCTACACCTTC

size: .
V: TRBV7-8
length: 16
D: .
J: TRBJ2-2
CDR3: CASSFMSKANTGELFF
DNA: TGTGCCAGCAGCTTTATGAGTAAGGCGAACACCGGGGAGCTGTTTTTT

size: .
V: TRBV12-3/TRBV12-4
length: 15
D: .
J: TRBJ2-2
CDR3: CASSFNPIVTGELFF
DNA: TGTGCCAGCAGTTTTAATCCAATAGTGACCGGGGAGCTGTTTTTT

size: few
V: TRBV20-1
length: 17
D: .
J: TRBJ1-3
CDR3: CSARDWGITGRGNTIYF
DNA: TGCAGTGCTAGAGACTGGGGGATAACAGGCCGAGGAAACACCATATATTTT

size: .
V: TRBV14
length: 13
D: .
J: TRBJ2-5
CDR3: CASTRTSQETQYF
DNA: TGTGCCAGCACCCGAACGTCCCAAGAGACCCAGTACTTC

size: few
V: TRBV3-1
length: 13
D: .
J: TRBJ2-1
CDR3: CASSQSPGNEQFF
DNA: TGTGCCAGCAGCCAAAGCCCTGGCAATGAGCAGTTCTTC

size: .
V: TRBV15
length: 14
D: .
J: TRBJ1-5
CDR3: CATSAGTKNQPQHF
DNA: TGTGCCACCAGCGCCGGGACGAAGAATCAGCCCCAGCATTTT

size: few
V: TRBV5-1
length: 15
D: .
J: TRBJ2-5
CDR3: CASSEVAPFQETQYF
DNA: TGCGCCAGCTCGGAGGTAGCCCCTTTCCAAGAGACCCAGTACTTC

size: few
V: TRBV6-5
length: 16
D: TRBD1
J: TRBJ2-3
CDR3: CASSYSVTGITDTQYF
DNA: TGTGCCAGCAGTTACTCCGTGACAGGGATCACAGATACGCAGTATTTT

size: few
V: TRBV7-6
length: 14
D: .
J: TRBJ2-7
CDR3: CASSLEPIGYEQYF
DNA: TGTGCCAGCAGCTTAGAACCAATCGGGTACGAGCAGTACTTC